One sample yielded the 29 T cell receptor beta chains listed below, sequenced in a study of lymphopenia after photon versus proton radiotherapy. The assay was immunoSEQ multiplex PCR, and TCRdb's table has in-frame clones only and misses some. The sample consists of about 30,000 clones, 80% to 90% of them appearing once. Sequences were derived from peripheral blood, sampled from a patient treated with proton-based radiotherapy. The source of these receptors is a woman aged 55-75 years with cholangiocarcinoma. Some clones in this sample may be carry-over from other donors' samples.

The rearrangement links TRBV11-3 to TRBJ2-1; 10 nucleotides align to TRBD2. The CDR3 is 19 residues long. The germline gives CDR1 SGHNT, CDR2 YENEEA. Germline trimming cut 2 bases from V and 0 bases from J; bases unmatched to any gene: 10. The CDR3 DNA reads TGTGCCAGCAGCTTACCCTCGACTAGCGGGTGGAGCTCCTACAATGAGCAGTTCTTC. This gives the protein CASSLPSTSGWSSYNEQFF.

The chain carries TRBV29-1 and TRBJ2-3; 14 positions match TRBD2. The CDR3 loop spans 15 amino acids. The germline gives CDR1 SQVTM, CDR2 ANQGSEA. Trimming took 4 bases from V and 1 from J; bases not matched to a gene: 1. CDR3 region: CSVGLAGGGTDTQYF. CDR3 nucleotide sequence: TGCAGCGTTGGACTAGCGGGGGGGGGCACAGATACGCAGTATTTT.

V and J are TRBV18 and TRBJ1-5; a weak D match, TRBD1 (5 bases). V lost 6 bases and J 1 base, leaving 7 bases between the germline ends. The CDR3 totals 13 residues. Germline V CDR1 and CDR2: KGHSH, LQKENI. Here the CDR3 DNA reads TGTGCCAGCTCCCGGGGGAGCAATCAGCCCCAGCATTTT. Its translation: CASSRGSNQPQHF.

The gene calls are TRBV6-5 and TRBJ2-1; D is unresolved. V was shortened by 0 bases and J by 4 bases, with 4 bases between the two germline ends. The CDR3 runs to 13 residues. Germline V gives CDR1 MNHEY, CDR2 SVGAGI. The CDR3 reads CASSYSGYNEQFF. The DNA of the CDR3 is TGTGCCAGCAGTTACTCGGGGTACAATGAGCAGTTCTTC.

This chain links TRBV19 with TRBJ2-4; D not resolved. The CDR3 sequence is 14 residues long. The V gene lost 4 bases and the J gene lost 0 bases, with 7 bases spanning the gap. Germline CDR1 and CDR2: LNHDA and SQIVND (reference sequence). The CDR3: CASSTTLAKNIQYF. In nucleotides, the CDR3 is TGTGCCAGTAGTACGACCCTAGCCAAAAACATTCAGTACTTC.

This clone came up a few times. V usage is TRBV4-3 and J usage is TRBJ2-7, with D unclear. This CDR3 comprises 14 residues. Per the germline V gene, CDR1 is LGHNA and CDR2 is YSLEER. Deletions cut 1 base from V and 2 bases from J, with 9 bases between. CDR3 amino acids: CASSQGWSAYEQYF. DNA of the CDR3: TGCGCCAGCAGCCAAGGATGGTCAGCCTACGAGCAGTACTTC.

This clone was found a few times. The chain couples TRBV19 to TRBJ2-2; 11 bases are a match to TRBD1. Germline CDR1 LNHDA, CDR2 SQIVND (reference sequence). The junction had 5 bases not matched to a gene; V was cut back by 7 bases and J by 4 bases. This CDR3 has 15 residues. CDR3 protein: CASISGTGGTGELFF. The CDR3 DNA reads TGTGCCAGTATCTCCGGGACAGGGGGCACCGGGGAGCTGTTTTTT.

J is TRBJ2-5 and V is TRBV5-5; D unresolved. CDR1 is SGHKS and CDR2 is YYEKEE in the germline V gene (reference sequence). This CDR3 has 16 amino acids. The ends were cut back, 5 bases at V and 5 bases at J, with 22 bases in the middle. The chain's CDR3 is CASSISLTPVWETQYF. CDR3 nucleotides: TGTGCCAGCAGTATCTCGCTTACCCCCGTCTGGGAGACCCAGTACTTC.

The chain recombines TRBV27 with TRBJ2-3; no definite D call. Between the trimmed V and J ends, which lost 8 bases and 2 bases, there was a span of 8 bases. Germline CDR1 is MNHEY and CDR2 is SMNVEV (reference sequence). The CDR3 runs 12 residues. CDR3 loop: CASWDPTDTQYF. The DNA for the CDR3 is TGTGCCAGCTGGGATCCCACAGATACGCAGTATTTT.

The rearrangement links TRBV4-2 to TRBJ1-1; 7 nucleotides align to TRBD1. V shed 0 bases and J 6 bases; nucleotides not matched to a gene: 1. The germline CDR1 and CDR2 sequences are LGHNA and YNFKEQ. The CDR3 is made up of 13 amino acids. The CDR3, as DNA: TGTGCCAGCAGCCAAGATCAGGGGGCTGAAGCTTTCTTT. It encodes CASSQDQGAEAFF.

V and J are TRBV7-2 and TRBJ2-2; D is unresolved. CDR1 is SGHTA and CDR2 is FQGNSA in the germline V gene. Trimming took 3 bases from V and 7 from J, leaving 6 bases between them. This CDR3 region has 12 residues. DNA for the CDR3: TGTGCCAGCAGCTTCTACAACGGGGAGCTGTTTTTT. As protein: CASSFYNGELFF.

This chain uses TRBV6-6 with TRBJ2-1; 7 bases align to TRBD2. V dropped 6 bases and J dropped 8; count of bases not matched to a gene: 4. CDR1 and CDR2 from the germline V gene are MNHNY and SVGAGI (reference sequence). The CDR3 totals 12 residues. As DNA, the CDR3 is TGTGCCAGCAGCGGGACTACGGATGAGCAGTTCTTC. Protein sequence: CASSGTTDEQFF.

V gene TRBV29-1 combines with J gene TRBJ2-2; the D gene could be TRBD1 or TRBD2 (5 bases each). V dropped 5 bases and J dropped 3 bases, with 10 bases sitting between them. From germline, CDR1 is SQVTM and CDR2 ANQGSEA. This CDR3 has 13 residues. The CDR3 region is CSVRGTDTGELFF. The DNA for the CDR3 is TGCAGCGTTCGAGGGACGGACACCGGGGAGCTGTTTTTT.

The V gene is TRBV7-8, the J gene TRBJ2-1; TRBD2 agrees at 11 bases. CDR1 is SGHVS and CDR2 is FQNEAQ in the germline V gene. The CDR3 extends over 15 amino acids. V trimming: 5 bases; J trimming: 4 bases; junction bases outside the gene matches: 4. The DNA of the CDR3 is TGTGCCAGCAGCCCGGGACTAGCGGAATACAATGAGCAGTTCTTC. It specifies CASSPGLAEYNEQFF.

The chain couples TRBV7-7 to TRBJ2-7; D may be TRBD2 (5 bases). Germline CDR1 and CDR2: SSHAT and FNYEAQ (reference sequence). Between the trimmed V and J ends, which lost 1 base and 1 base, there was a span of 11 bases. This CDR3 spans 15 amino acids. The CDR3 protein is CASSLEVGVSYEQYF. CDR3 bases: TGTGCCAGCAGCTTAGAGGTGGGAGTATCCTACGAGCAGTACTTC.

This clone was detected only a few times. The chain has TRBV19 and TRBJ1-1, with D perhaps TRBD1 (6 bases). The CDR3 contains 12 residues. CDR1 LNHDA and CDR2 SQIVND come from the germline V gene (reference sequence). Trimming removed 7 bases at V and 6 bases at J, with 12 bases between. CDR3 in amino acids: CASNDRGPEAFF. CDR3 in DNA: TGTGCCAGTAACGACCGGGGGCCTGAAGCTTTCTTT.

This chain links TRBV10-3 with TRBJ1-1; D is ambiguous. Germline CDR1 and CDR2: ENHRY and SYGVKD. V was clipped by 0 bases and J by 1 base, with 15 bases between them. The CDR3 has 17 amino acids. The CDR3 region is CAISESIEFQWNTEAFF. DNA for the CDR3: TGTGCCATCAGTGAGTCCATAGAGTTCCAATGGAACACTGAAGCTTTCTTT.

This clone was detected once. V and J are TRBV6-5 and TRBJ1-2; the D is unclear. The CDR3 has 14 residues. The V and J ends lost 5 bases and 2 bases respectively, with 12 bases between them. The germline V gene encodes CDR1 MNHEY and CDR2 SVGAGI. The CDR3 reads CASSRSNGNYGYTF. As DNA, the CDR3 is TGTGCCAGCAGTCGCTCAAATGGAAACTATGGCTACACCTTC.

The CDR3 DNA reads TGCGCCAGCTGCTTGCCGGGACTAGCGGGAAGAGAAAACTCCTACGAGCAGTACTTC. Amino acids: CASCLPGLAGRENSYEQYF. This chain links TRBV23-1 with TRBJ2-7; 13 bases align to TRBD2. TRBV23-1 is identified as an open reading frame with a role that is uncertain. Losses at the gene ends were 8 bases for V and 0 bases for J; bases not matched to a gene: 16. The CDR3 has 19 amino acids.

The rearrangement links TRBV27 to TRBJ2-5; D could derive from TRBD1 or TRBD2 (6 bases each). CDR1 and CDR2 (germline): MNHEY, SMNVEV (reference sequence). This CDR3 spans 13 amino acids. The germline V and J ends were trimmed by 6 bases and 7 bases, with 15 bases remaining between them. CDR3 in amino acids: CASRQGGGGTQYF. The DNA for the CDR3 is TGTGCCAGCAGACAGGGAGGTGGGGGGACCCAGTACTTC.

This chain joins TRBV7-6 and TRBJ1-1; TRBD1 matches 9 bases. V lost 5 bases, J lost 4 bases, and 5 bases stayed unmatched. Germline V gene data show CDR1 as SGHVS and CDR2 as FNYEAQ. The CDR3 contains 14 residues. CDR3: CASSPRQGGTEAFF. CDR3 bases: TGTGCCAGCAGCCCCCGACAGGGGGGCACTGAAGCTTTCTTT.

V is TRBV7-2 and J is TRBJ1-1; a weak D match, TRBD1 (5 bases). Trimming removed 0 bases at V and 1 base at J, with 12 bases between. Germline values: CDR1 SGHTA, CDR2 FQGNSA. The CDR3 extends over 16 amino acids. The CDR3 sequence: CASSLAGVTANTEAFF. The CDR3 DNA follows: TGTGCCAGCAGCTTAGCGGGGGTGACCGCGAACACTGAAGCTTTCTTT.

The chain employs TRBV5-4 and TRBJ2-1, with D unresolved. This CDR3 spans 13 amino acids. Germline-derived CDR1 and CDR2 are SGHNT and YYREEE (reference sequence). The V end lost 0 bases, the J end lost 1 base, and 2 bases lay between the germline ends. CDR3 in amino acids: CASSLDSYNEQFF. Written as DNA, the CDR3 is TGTGCCAGCAGCTTGGATTCCTACAATGAGCAGTTCTTC.

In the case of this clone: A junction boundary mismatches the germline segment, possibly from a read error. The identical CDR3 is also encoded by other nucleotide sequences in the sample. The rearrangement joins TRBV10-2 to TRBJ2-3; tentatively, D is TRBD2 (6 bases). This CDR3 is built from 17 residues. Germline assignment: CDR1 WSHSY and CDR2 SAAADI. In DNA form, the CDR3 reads TGCGCCAGCAGCGAGTTTCCTCTAGGAGGGCTCGGAGATACGCAGTATTTT. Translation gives CASSEFPLGGLGDTQYF.

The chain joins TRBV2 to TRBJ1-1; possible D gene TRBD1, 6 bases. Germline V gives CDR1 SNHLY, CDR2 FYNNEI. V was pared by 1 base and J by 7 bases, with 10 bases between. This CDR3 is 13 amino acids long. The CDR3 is CASSEDGGGEAFF. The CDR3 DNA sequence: TGTGCCAGCAGTGAAGACGGGGGCGGTGAAGCTTTCTTT.

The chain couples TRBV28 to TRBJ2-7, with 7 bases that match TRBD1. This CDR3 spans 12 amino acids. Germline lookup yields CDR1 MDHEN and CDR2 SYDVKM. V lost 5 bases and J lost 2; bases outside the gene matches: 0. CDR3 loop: CASSGTAYEQYF. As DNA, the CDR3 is TGTGCCAGCAGTGGGACAGCCTACGAGCAGTACTTC.

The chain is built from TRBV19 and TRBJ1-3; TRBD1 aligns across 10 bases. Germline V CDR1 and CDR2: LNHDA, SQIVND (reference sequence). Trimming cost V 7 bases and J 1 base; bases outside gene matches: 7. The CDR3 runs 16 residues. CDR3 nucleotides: TGTGCCAGTAAACCGGGACAGGGGTTTTCTGGAAACACCATATATTTT. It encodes CASKPGQGFSGNTIYF.

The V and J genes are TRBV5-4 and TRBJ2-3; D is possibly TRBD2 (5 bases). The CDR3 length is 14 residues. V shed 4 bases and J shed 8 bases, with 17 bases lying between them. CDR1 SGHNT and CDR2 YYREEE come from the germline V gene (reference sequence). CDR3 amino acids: CASSTEVHDRTQYF. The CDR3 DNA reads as TGTGCCAGCAGCACGGAGGTACACGACCGTACGCAGTATTTT.

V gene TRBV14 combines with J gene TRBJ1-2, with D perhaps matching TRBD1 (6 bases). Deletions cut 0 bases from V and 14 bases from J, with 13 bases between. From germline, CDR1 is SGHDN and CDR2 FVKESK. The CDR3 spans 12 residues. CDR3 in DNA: TGTGCCAGCAGCCAAGATATCAGGGGCTGGACCTTC. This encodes CASSQDIRGWTF.